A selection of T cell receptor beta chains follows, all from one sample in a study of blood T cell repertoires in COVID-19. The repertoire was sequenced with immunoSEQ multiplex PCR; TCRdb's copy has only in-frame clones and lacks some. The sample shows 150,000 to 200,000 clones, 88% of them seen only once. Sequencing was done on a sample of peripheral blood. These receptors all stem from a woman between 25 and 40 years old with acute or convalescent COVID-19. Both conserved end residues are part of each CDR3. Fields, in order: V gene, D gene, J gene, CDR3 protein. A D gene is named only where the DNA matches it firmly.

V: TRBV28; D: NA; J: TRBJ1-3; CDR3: CASSFSGNPGGNTIYF
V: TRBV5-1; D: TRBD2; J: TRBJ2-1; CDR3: CASSLGFGTSGNEQFF
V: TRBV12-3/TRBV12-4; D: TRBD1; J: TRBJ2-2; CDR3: CAIQGGNTGELFF
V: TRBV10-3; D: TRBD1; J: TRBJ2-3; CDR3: CATGTGNTDTQYF
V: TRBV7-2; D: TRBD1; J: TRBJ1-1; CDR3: CASSLQGARTEAFF
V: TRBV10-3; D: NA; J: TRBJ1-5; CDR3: CARKQVHQPQHF
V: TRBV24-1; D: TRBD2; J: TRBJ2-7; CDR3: CATSDAREASGEQYF
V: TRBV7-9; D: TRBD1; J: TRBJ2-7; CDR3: CASSPRDRGSYEQYF
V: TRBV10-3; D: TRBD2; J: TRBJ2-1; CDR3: CAISGYDSSGAYNEQFF
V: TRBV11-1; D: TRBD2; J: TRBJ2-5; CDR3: CASSLLREGKETQYF
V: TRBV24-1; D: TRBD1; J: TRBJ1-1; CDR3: CATDRVHEAFF
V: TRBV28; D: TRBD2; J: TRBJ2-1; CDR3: CASSSPGLAQNEQFF
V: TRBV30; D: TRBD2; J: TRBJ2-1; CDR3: CAWSVARLAGAREQFF
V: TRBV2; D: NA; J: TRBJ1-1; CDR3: CASNEGGTEAFF
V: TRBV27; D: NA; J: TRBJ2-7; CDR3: CASSSLLRQGRYEQYF
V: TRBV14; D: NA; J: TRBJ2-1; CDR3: CASSQGGAGAGQFF
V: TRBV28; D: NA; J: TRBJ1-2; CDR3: CASSLMAAAGGGYTF
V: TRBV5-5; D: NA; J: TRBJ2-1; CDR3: CASSQNSGYNEQFF
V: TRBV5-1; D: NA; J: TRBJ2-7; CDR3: CASSTYRMGYEQYF
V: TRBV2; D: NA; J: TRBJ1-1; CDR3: CASKKELNTEAFF
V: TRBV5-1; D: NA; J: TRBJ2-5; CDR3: CASNEGTPSKETQYF
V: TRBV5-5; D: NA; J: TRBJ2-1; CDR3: CASSLDPHPGNEQFF
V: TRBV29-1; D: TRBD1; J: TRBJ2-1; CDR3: CSDSGTGDEQFF
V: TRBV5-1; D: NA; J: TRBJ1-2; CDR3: CASSQDSSNYGYTF
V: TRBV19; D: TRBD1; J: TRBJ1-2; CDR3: CASSLWTGAYGYTF
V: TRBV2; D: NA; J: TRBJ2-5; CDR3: CASRYVETQYF
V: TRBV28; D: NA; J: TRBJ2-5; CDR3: CASQGVGTQYF
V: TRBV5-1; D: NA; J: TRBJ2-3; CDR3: CASSLAAGILDTQYF